These T cell receptor beta chains were read from a single sample in a study of blood T cells in healthy people across ages. In TCRdb, the 5' RACE reads were re-called with MiXCR into one record per CDR3 protein. Of about 1,000,000 distinct CDR3 sequences in the sample, over 35% were seen once. The material sequenced was blood. Every receptor here comes from a woman aged 60-75 years in good health. CDR3s include the opening cysteine and the closing phenylalanine or tryptophan. D genes are given only for firm matches. The size entry is marked missing in some rows and otherwise reads once, few, many or a size class.

d_call,j_call,clone_size,v_call,cdr3_nt,cdr3_aa
-,TRBJ2-5,-,TRBV7-2,TGTGCCAGCAGCCAGACGGCATCCTTAGGGGAGACCCAGTACTTC,CASSQTASLGETQYF
TRBD1,TRBJ2-7,few,TRBV20-1,TGCAGTGCCCCGCGTCAGGGGGACAGGGGGATATACGAGCAGTACTTC,CSAPRQGDRGIYEQYF
-,TRBJ2-3,-,TRBV10-3,TGTGCCATCGGGGTTAGCTCAGATACGCAGTATTTT,CAIGVSSDTQYF
TRBD1,TRBJ1-2,-,TRBV10-3,TGTGCCATCAGTGACTCCGGACAGGGAGGCATCGGCTACACCTTC,CAISDSGQGGIGYTF
-,TRBJ2-3,-,TRBV29-1,TGCAGCGTTGGCCTCAGGGGTCCGGCAGATACGCAGTATTTT,CSVGLRGPADTQYF
-,TRBJ1-2,-,TRBV25-1,TGTGCCAGCAGTGACTCAATTGGCTACACCTTC,CASSDSIGYTF
TRBD1,TRBJ2-7,few,TRBV20-1,TGCAGTGCAACCAAGACAGGGGTCCTCTACGAGCAGTACTTC,CSATKTGVLYEQYF
-,TRBJ1-2,-,TRBV29-1,TGCAGCGTTGAGACGACAGAAAACTATGGCTACACCTTC,CSVETTENYGYTF
TRBD2,TRBJ2-7,few,TRBV6-5,TGTGCCAGCAGCTTACTAGCGGCTTACGAGCAGTACTTC,CASSLLAAYEQYF
-,TRBJ2-1,-,TRBV20-1,TGCAGTGCTAGAATAGCCGGCCTTATCTACGAGCAGTTCTTC,CSARIAGLIYEQFF
-,TRBJ1-6,once,TRBV20-1,TGCAGTGCTAGAGAAGATACAGGAATGGATAATTCACCCCTCCACTTT,CSAREDTGMDNSPLHF
-,TRBJ2-5,-,TRBV27,TGTGCCAGCAGGCCCGTGGCAGGCCAAGAGACCCAGTACTTC,CASRPVAGQETQYF
-,TRBJ2-7,-,TRBV25-1,TGTGCCAGCAGTGAGAAATCAGCGGGCGCCACCTACGAGCAGTACTTC,CASSEKSAGATYEQYF
-,TRBJ2-6,-,TRBV15,TGTGCCACCAGCAGAGATCCACTGGCCCTGACGGATTCACCTGCCAGCTCTGGGGCCAACGTCCTGACTTTC,CATSRDPLALTDSPASSGANVLTF
TRBD1,TRBJ1-1,once,TRBV27,TGTGCCAGCAGTTTAACAGCCCGGACAGGGAAATCTGAAGCTTTCTTT,CASSLTARTGKSEAFF
-,TRBJ2-3,once,TRBV29-1,TGCAGCGGGGGGGCCTCAGATACGCAGTATTTT,CSGGASDTQYF
-,TRBJ2-7,-,TRBV7-6,TGTGCCAGCAGCTTAGTCGGGAGTGCTACGGCGTCCTACGAGCAGTACTTC,CASSLVGSATASYEQYF
-,TRBJ1-5,once,TRBV4-2,TGTGCCAGCAGCCAAGCGGAGGGTTCCAATCAGCCCCAGCATTTT,CASSQAEGSNQPQHF
-,TRBJ2-7,-,TRBV5-6,TGTGCCAGCAGCCCGGACAGCCACAATGAGCAGTACTTC,CASSPDSHNEQYF
-,TRBJ2-6,-,TRBV7-9,TGTGCCAGCAGCTATACACGCTCTGGGGCCAACGTCCTGACTTTC,CASSYTRSGANVLTF
-,TRBJ2-7,-,TRBV20-1,TGCAGTGCTAGAGACAGGGTTCAGATCCACGAGCAGTACTTC,CSARDRVQIHEQYF
-,TRBJ2-3,many,TRBV6-1,TGTGCCAGCAGTGAAACTACTGGGGACCCACCCAGGGGAGATACGCAGTATTTT,CASSETTGDPPRGDTQYF
TRBD1,TRBJ1-2,-,TRBV20-1,TGCAGTGCTAGAGATCTTCAGACAGGGGATGGCTACACCTTC,CSARDLQTGDGYTF
TRBD1,TRBJ2-1,-,TRBV29-1,TGCAGCGCCGCCGGGACAGGGGGCTACAATGAGCAGTTCTTC,CSAAGTGGYNEQFF
TRBD1,TRBJ1-2,-,TRBV6-1,TGTGCCAGCAGTGAGGGGACAGGGATGCGAGGCTACACCTTC,CASSEGTGMRGYTF
TRBD2,TRBJ2-3,-,TRBV3-1,TGTGCCAGCAGCCAAGAAACCAGCGGGAGAGCAGATACGCAGTATTTT,CASSQETSGRADTQYF
TRBD1,TRBJ2-2,-,TRBV11-2,TGTGCCAGCAGCTCGGACAGGCCCCCCGGGGAGCTGTTTTTT,CASSSDRPPGELFF
-,TRBJ2-3,-,TRBV5-4,TGTGCCAGCAGCTTGGTAGTGGCGGGAATGGAAACGCAGTATTTT,CASSLVVAGMETQYF
-,TRBJ2-7,-,TRBV20-1,TGCAGTGCCAGTAGGAGTCGGGGGCCCTACGAGCAGTACTTC,CSASRSRGPYEQYF
-,TRBJ2-7,-,TRBV6-2/TRBV6-3,TGTGCCAGCAAATACGGGGACAACTCCTACGAGCAGTACTTC,CASKYGDNSYEQYF
-,TRBJ1-2,-,TRBV28,TGTGCCAGCAGTTTGGAAGGGGCAGGGGTCTATGGCTACACCTTC,CASSLEGAGVYGYTF
TRBD2,TRBJ2-1,-,TRBV29-1,TGCAGCAAAACTAGCGGGAATGAGCAGTTCTTC,CSKTSGNEQFF
TRBD1,TRBJ1-4,-,TRBV27,TGTGCCAGCAGTTACACAGGGGCGAGTAATGAAAAACTGTTTTTT,CASSYTGASNEKLFF
-,TRBJ2-7,-,TRBV28,TGTGCCAGCAGTTTGGGCTCTGACGAGCAGTACTTC,CASSLGSDEQYF
TRBD2,TRBJ2-5,-,TRBV7-2,TGTGCCAGCAGCTTAGCCCCGGGAGGAGAGACCCAGTACTTC,CASSLAPGGETQYF
TRBD2,TRBJ2-1,-,TRBV20-1,TGCAGTGCTAGGAGAGCCAGACGAGGGAGCGGGAGAGAGCAGTTCTTC,CSARRARRGSGREQFF